The clone carrying this T cell receptor (beta chain) has more than one count but fewer than ten. The sample carries other DNA sequences with the same CDR3. Germline CDR1 is SGHRS and CDR2 is YFSETQ. The CDR3 runs to 15 residues. J lost 3 bases, V lost 0 bases, and 2 bases had no gene match. The data stem from a study of blood T cell repertoires in COVID-19. Profiled with immunoSEQ multiplex PCR; TCRdb holds only in-frame clones, not every one. The sample has roughly 180,000 clones, approximately 82% seen once. Sequencing was carried out using peripheral blood. This sequence joins TRBV5-1 and TRBJ2-5; TRBD1 agrees at 10 bases. This TCR derives from a woman of 80 years or more with active or convalescent COVID-19. This chain's CDR3 is CASSLAGTGEETQYF. The CDR3 coding sequence is TGCGCCAGCAGCTTGGCCGGGACAGGGGAAGAGACCCAGTACTTC.